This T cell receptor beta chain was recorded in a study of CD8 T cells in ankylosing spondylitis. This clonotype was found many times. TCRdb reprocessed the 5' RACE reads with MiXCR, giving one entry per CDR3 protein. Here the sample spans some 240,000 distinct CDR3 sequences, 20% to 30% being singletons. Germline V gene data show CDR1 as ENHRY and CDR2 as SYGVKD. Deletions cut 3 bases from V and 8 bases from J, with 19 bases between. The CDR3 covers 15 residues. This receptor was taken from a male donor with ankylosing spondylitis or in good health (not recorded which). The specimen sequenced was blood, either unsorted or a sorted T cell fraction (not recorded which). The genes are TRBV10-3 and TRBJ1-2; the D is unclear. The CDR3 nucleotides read TGTGCCATCAGTGAAGGAGAGCTGGGGTCGGGGGGCTACACCTTC. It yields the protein CAISEGELGSGGYTF.